This entry is about one T cell receptor beta chain. Its antigen is currently unknown. The data are from a study of graft-versus-host responses after intestinal transplantation. The wider study: Transplants were multivisceral, liver-intestinal, or isolated intestinal. Every recipient had anti-thymocyte globulin induction and about three years of tacrolimus plus steroids.

Study-level points and caveats: GvH clonotypes were identified within recipient marrow, with a subset emerging first in ileum or blood. Allografts from individuals with graft-donor T cell macrochimerism displayed high graft-versus-host to host-versus-graft clonal ratios.

The germline V and J ends were trimmed by 4 bases and 2 bases, with 16 bases remaining between them. CDR1 is SGHNT and CDR2 is YYREEE in the germline V gene (reference sequence). The CDR3 loop spans 16 amino acids. TCRdb's copy holds only in-frame clones and misses some; the assay was immunoSEQ multiplex PCR. The sample lists roughly 90,000 clones; 91% were seen once. V gene TRBV5-4 combines with J gene TRBJ1-5, with TRBD1 as a possible D gene (6 bases). The specimen was unstimulated CD4+ T cells sorted from spleen or lymph node cells, collected before transplant. This clonotype originated in a human donor who was the organ donor for an intestinal transplant. CDR3 nucleotides: TGTGCCAGCAGCCTTGTGAAAAGACAGGGCAATCAGCCCCAGCATTTT. It specifies CASSLVKRQGNQPQHF.